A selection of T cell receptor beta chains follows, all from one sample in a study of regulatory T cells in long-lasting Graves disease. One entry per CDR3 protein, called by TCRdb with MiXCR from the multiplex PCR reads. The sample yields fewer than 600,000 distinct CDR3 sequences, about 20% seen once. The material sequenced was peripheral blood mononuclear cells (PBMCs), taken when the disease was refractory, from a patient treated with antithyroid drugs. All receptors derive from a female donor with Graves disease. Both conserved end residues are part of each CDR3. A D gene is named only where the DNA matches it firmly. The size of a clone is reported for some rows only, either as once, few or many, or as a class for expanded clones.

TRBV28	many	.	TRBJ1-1	CASSPPGRGEAFF	TGTGCCAGCAGTCCACCGGGTCGGGGTGAAGCTTTCTTT
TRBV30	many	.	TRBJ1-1	CAWSGMAEAFF	TGTGCCTGGAGCGGGATGGCTGAAGCTTTCTTT
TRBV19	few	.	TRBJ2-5	CASTPWGEETQYF	TGTGCCAGTACCCCCTGGGGGGAAGAGACCCAGTACTTC
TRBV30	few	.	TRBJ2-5	CAWSDQRTRGTQYF	TGTGCCTGGAGCGACCAGAGGACCAGGGGCACCCAGTACTTC
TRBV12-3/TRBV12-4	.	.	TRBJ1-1	CASVLQGADAFF	TGTGCCAGCGTATTACAGGGTGCCGACGCTTTCTTT
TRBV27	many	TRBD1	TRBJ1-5	CASSQGDRDQPQHF	TGTGCCAGCAGCCAAGGGGACAGGGACCAGCCCCAGCATTTT
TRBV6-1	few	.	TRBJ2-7	CASSEDWGSYEQYF	TGTGCCAGCAGTGAAGACTGGGGCTCCTACGAGCAGTACTTC
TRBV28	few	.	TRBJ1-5	CASSSWGGSNQPQHF	TGTGCCAGCAGTTCGTGGGGGGGAAGCAATCAGCCCCAGCATTTT
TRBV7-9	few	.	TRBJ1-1	CASSLRRGPREAFF	TGTGCCAGCAGCTTACGGCGCGGTCCGAGAGAGGCTTTCTTT
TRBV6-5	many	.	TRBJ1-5	CASSYQEDQPQHF	TGTGCCAGCAGTTACCAGGAAGATCAGCCCCAGCATTTT
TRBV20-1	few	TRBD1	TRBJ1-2	CSAARGQGYGYTF	TGCAGTGCTGCGAGGGGGCAAGGCTATGGCTACACCTTC
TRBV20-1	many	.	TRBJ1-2	CSAPGQSNYGYTF	TGCAGTGCCCCGGGGCAGTCTAACTATGGCTACACCTTC
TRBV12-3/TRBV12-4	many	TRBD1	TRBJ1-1	CASSLKRGRDTEAFF	TGTGCCAGCAGTTTAAAAAGGGGGCGAGACACTGAAGCTTTCTTT
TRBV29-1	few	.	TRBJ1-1	CSVLNSGAEAFF	TGCAGCGTTCTTAACTCAGGGGCTGAAGCTTTCTTT
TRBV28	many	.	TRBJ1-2	CASRSQGDGYTF	TGTGCCAGCAGATCACAGGGTGATGGCTACACCTTC
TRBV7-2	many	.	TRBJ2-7	CASSLAPGSYEQYF	TGTGCCAGCAGCTTAGCCCCTGGCTCCTACGAGCAGTACTTC
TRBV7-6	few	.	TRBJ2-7	CASSPGFGAASDEQYF	TGTGCCAGCAGCCCAGGATTCGGGGCGGCCTCGGACGAGCAGTACTTC
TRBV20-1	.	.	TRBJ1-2	CSTQGGINYGYTF	TGCAGCACCCAGGGCGGGATTAACTATGGCTACACCTTC
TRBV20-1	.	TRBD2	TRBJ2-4	CSAAPGLAENIQYF	TGCAGTGCTGCGCCTGGACTAGCGGAAAACATTCAGTACTTC
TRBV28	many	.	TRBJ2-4	CASSLAVSEDIQYF	TGTGCCAGCAGTTTAGCGGTCAGCGAGGACATTCAGTACTTC
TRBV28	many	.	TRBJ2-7	CASSFRSYEQYF	TGTGCCAGCAGCTTCCGCTCCTACGAGCAGTACTTC
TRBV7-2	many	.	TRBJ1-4	CASSRSGGWEKLFF	TGTGCCAGCAGCCGTAGTGGAGGTTGGGAAAAACTGTTTTTT
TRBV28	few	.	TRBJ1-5	CASSLRTSNQPQHF	TGTGCCAGCAGTTTACGGACGTCCAATCAGCCCCAGCATTTT
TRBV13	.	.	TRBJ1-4	CASSPRGDEEKLFF	TGTGCCAGCAGCCCCCGTGGGGATGAAGAAAAACTGTTTTTT
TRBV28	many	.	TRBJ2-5	CASRPNWNTQETQYF	TGTGCCAGCAGACCCAATTGGAACACCCAAGAGACCCAGTACTTC
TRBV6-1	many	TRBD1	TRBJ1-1	CASSETGGPWAEAFF	TGTGCCAGCAGTGAGACAGGGGGGCCGTGGGCTGAAGCTTTCTTT
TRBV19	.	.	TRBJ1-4	CASRATGLATNEKLFF	TGTGCCAGCAGAGCCACAGGCCTAGCAACTAATGAAAAACTGTTTTTT
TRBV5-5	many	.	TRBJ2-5	CASSQEGDKETQYF	TGTGCCAGCAGCCAGGAGGGAGACAAAGAGACCCAGTACTTC
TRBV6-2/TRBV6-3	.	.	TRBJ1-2	CASSYFGVSGYTF	TGTGCCAGCAGTTACTTTGGGGTTTCTGGCTACACCTTC